Presented here are 19 T cell receptor beta chains from one specimen sequenced in a study of blood T cell repertoires in COVID-19. TCRdb keeps only in-frame clones here, not all; method: immunoSEQ multiplex PCR. Of about 430,000 clones listed, approximately 90% were seen once; the top ten hold more than 0.95%. Specimen: PBMCs or T cells enriched from blood (not recorded which). These receptors came from a man younger than 40 who had recovered from COVID-19.

V gene TRBV5-1 combines with J gene TRBJ2-7, with D perhaps matching TRBD1 (5 bases). Per germline, CDR1 SGHRS and CDR2 YFSETQ. V was trimmed by 1 base and J by 0 bases, leaving 14 bases between them. This CDR3 has 16 residues. CDR3 region: CASSLWGPGSSYEQYF. CDR3 coding DNA: TGCGCCAGCAGCTTGTGGGGCCCCGGTTCCTCCTACGAGCAGTACTTC.

The CDR3, as DNA: TGTGCCAGCAGCCTGGACAGGAACCTAGGCTACACCTTC. Its protein product is CASSLDRNLGYTF. The chain has TRBV5-6 and TRBJ1-2, with 7 bases identical to TRBD1. V was clipped by 4 bases and J by 8 bases; unmatched bases: 8. There are 13 residues in the CDR3. Germline CDR1 SGHDT, CDR2 YYEEEE.

The gene calls are TRBV7-2 and TRBJ2-2, with TRBD2 matching 8 bases. Germline assignment: CDR1 SGHTA and CDR2 FQGNSA. This CDR3 has 16 amino acids. Trimming removed 5 bases from V and 1 base from J; junction bases left unmatched: 6. CDR3 bases: TGTGCCAGCAGCCCCAGACTAGCGCGGAACACCGGGGAGCTGTTTTTT. Its protein product is CASSPRLARNTGELFF.

The V call is TRBV6-1, the J call TRBJ1-1, with D unclear. Germline V gives CDR1 MNHNS, CDR2 SASEGT. V was shortened by 3 bases and J by 7 bases, with 15 bases between the two germline ends. This CDR3 region has 14 residues. CDR3 amino acids: CASSENNGPYEAFF. In DNA form, the CDR3 reads TGTGCCAGCAGTGAGAATAACGGTCCATATGAAGCTTTCTTT.

On this clone itself: Other DNA variants within this sample encode the same CDR3. The chain joins TRBV11-2 to TRBJ2-7; maybe TRBD1 (6 bases). Trimming took 4 bases from V and 4 from J, leaving 8 bases between them. Per germline, CDR1 SGHAT and CDR2 FQNNGV. The CDR3 runs to 12 residues. In nucleotides, the CDR3 is TGTGCCAGCAGCTCGCAGGGGTACGAGCAGTACTTC. Translated, it gives CASSSQGYEQYF.

V and J are TRBV10-3 and TRBJ2-7, with TRBD1 matching 11 bases. Germline-derived CDR1 and CDR2 are ENHRY and SYGVKD. The junction had 13 bases not matched to a gene; V was cut back by 8 bases and J by 7 bases. This CDR3 is 15 amino acids long. CDR3 DNA: TGTGCCATCCTGAGGGGGACAGGGGGACCAGGGGAGCAGTACTTC. This sequence encodes CAILRGTGGPGEQYF.

The chain uses TRBV30 and TRBJ2-5, with D tentatively TRBD2 (6 bases). This CDR3 has 14 amino acids. V was trimmed by 3 bases and J by 1 base, leaving 12 bases between them. Germline CDR1 GTSNPN, CDR2 SVGIG (reference sequence). CDR3 in amino acids: CAWRLAALQETQYF. The CDR3 nucleotides read TGTGCCTGGAGATTAGCGGCCCTCCAAGAGACCCAGTACTTC.

The V call is TRBV5-1, the J call TRBJ2-1; the match to TRBD1 covers 7 bases. Unmatched junction bases numbered 9, after V lost 0 bases and J lost 12 bases. The CDR3 consists of 14 residues. Germline loops: CDR1 SGHRS, CDR2 YFSETQ. CDR3 DNA sequence: TGCGCCAGCAGCTTGGCCGGGCAGGGGGTACGGCAGTTCTTC. Its translation is CASSLAGQGVRQFF.

This rearrangement joins TRBV6-5 to TRBJ2-7; D possibly corresponds to TRBD1 (6 bases). The V and J ends lost 9 bases and 5 bases respectively, with 17 bases between them. CDR1 is MNHEY and CDR2 is SVGAGI in the germline V gene. The CDR3 totals 13 residues. The CDR3 loop is CASRTAVGDEQYF. The CDR3 DNA is TGTGCCAGTAGGACAGCCGTTGGGGACGAGCAGTACTTC.

This chain joins TRBV28 and TRBJ1-2; maybe TRBD1 (5 bases). The CDR3 is made up of 14 amino acids. Germline V gives CDR1 MDHEN, CDR2 SYDVKM. The ends were cut back, 6 bases at V and 8 bases at J, with 19 bases in the middle. The CDR3 bases are TGTGCCAGCAGCCTTGGCTCAGGGTCAGAAGGCTACACCTTC. It yields the protein CASSLGSGSEGYTF.

The gene calls are TRBV30 and TRBJ1-4, with 10 bases lining up with TRBD1. V was clipped by 5 bases and J by 8 bases; unmatched bases: 11. Germline CDR1 GTSNPN, CDR2 SVGIG (reference sequence). This CDR3 region has 15 residues. In nucleotides, the CDR3 is TGTGCCTGGGGATCTGGGACAGGGGCATCCGAAAAACTGTTTTTT. Its translation is CAWGSGTGASEKLFF.

This clone appeared a single time. The rearrangement uses TRBV5-6 and TRBJ2-7, with 7 bases fitting TRBD1. The CDR3 runs 16 residues. Trimming at V came to 0 bases and at J to 4 bases, leaving 10 bases not matched to a gene. Germline V gene lookup returns CDR1 SGHDT and CDR2 YYEEEE. CDR3 sequence: CASSLGKTGVAYEQYF. CDR3 coding DNA: TGTGCCAGCAGCTTGGGTAAAACAGGGGTGGCTTACGAGCAGTACTTC.

This chain connects TRBV9 to TRBJ2-7; D gene ambiguous. Trimming cost V 0 bases and J 0 bases, with 10 bases left between them. This CDR3 region has 15 residues. CDR1 is SGDLS, CDR2 YYNGEE, per germline. The chain's CDR3 is CASSVGGLSSYEQYF. The CDR3 region has the DNA TGTGCCAGCAGCGTAGGCGGCCTTAGCTCCTACGAGCAGTACTTC.

Turning to this clone: Other DNA sequences within the sample encode an identical CDR3. This chain joins TRBV19 and TRBJ2-7; TRBD1 matches 8 bases. Germline assignment: CDR1 LNHDA and CDR2 SQIVND (reference sequence). CDR3 length equals 13 residues. Losses at the gene ends were 6 bases for V and 2 bases for J; bases not matched to a gene: 3. For the CDR3, the DNA is TGTGCCAGTAGCCCGGGACAGGCCTACGAGCAGTACTTC. This gives the protein CASSPGQAYEQYF. Full variable domain (rest looked up from reference TRBV19 and TRBJ2-7): DGGITQSPKYLFRKEGQNVTLSCEQNLNHDAMYWYRQDPGQGLRLIYYSQIVNDFQKGDIAEGYSVSREKKESFPLTVTSAQKNPTAFYLCASSPGQAYEQYFGPGTRLTVT.

The chain joins TRBV28 to TRBJ2-1; 12 bases match TRBD2. V was pared by 1 base and J by 8 bases, with 15 bases of the junction left unmatched. The CDR3 is 19 amino acids. Germline loops: CDR1 MDHEN, CDR2 SYDVKM. CDR3 bases: TGTGCCAGCAGTTTATACTTCCGGGCTAGCGGGAGGGCCAGCGATGAGCAGTTCTTC. It is translated as CASSLYFRASGRASDEQFF.

The rearrangement joins TRBV24-1 to TRBJ2-3, with 9 bases fitting TRBD1. The V segment lost 4 bases and the J segment 3 bases; nucleotides outside the gene matches: 10. Germline V gene sequence: CDR1 KGHDR, CDR2 SFDVKD. The CDR3 has 17 amino acids. The CDR3 here is CATSDNYPGQGTDTQYF. CDR3 sequence (DNA): TGTGCCACCAGTGACAATTATCCGGGACAGGGTACAGATACGCAGTATTTT.

J is TRBJ1-4 and V is TRBV21-1. TRBV21-1 is termed a pseudogene. The CDR3 runs 18 residues. CDR3 residues: CASIKAGRQIPTNEKLFF. For the CDR3, the DNA is TGTGCCAGCATCAAGGCGGGACGCCAGATCCCAACTAATGAAAAACTGTTTTTT.

The V call is TRBV19, the J call TRBJ2-2; TRBD1 might be the D (5 bases). Germline-derived CDR1 and CDR2 are LNHDA and SQIVND (reference sequence). The length of the CDR3 is 14 residues. The V and J ends lost 8 bases and 2 bases respectively, with 12 bases between them. In DNA form, the CDR3 reads TGTGCCAGTCTGGGGCGTACTAACACCGGGGAGCTGTTTTTT. Translation: CASLGRTNTGELFF. Filled out from reference TRBV19 and TRBJ2-2, the complete variable domain reads DGGITQSPKYLFRKEGQNVTLSCEQNLNHDAMYWYRQDPGQGLRLIYYSQIVNDFQKGDIAEGYSVSREKKESFPLTVTSAQKNPTAFYLCASLGRTNTGELFFGEGSRLTVL.

The chain joins TRBV10-3 to TRBJ1-4; 9 bases fit TRBD1. V dropped 10 bases and J dropped 6; count of bases not matched to a gene: 3. The CDR3 is 12 residues long. Germline CDR1 and CDR2: ENHRY and SYGVKD. DNA of the CDR3: TGTGCCACCAGACAGGGGGATGAAAAACTGTTTTTT. Translated, it gives CATRQGDEKLFF.